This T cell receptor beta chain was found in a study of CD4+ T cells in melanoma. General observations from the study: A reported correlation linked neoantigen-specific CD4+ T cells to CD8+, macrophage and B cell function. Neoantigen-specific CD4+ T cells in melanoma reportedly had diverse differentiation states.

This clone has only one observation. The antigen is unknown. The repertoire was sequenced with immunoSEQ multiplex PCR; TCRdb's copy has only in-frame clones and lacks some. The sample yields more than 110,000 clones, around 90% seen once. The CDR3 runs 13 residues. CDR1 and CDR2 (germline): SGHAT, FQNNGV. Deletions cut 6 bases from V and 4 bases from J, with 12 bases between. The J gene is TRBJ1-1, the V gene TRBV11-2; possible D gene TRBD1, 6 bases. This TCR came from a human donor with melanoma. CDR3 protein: CASSPTGSTEAFF. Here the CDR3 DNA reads TGTGCCAGCAGTCCCACAGGGAGCACTGAAGCTTTCTTT.